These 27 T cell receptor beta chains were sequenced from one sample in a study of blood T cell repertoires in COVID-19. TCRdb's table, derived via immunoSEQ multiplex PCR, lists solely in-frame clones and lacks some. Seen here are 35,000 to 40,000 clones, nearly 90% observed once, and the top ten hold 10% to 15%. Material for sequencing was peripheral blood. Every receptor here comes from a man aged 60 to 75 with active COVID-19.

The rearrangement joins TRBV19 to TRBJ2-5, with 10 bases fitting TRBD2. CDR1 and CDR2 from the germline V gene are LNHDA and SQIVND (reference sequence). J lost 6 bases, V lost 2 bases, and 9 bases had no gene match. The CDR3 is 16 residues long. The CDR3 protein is CASSIIRAGGGKTQYF. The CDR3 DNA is TGTGCCAGTAGTATAATTAGAGCGGGAGGGGGCAAGACCCAGTACTTC.

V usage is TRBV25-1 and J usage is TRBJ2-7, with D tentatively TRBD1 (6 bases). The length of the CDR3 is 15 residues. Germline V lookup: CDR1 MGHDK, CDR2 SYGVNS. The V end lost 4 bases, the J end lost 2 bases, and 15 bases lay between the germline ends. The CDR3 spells CASSAKYGDTYEQYF. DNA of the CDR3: TGTGCCAGCAGTGCCAAATACGGGGACACCTACGAGCAGTACTTC.

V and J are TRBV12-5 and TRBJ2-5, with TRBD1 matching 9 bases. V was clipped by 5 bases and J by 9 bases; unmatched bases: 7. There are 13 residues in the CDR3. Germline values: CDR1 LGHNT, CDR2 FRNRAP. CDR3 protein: CASGPEGQGSQYF. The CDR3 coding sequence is TGTGCTAGTGGTCCGGAAGGACAGGGGTCCCAGTACTTC.

The CDR3 region has the DNA TGCAGTGCAACATACACAGATACGCAGTATTTT. Its protein product is CSATYTDTQYF. The chain employs TRBV20-1 and TRBJ2-3, with D uncertain. Per the germline V gene, CDR1 is DFQATT and CDR2 is SNEGSKA (reference sequence). V was trimmed by 6 bases and J by 2 bases, leaving 6 bases between them. There are 11 residues in the CDR3.

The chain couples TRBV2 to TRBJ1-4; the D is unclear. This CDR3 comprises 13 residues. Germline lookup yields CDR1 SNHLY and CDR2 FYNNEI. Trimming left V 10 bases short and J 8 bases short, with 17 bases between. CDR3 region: CAISRRPREKLFF. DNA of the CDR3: TGTGCCATCAGCAGGAGGCCGAGGGAAAAACTGTTTTTT. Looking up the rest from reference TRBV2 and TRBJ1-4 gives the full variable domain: EPEVTQTPSHQVTQMGQEVILRCVPISNHLYFYWYRQILGQKVEFLVSFYNNEISEKSEIFDDQFSVERPDGSNFTLKIRSTKLEDSAMYFCAISRRPREKLFFGSGTQLSVL.

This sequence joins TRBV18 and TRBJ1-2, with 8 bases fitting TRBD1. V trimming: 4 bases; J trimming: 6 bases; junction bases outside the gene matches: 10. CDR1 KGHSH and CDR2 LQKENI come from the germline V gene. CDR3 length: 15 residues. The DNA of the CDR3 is TGTGCCAGCTCACAGGACAGGGAGGCTGTTAATGGCTACACCTTC. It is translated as CASSQDREAVNGYTF.

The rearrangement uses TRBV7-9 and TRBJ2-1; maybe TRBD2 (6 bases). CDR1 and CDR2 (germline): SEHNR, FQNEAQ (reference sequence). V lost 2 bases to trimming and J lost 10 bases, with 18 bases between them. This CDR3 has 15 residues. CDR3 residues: CASSLPGTSRGEQFF. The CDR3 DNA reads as TGTGCCAGCAGCTTACCGGGGACTTCCCGGGGCGAGCAGTTCTTC. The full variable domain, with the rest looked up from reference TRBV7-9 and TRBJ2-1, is DTGVSQNPRHKITKRGQNVTFRCDPISEHNRLYWYRQTLGQGPEFLTYFQNEAQLEKSRLLSDRFSAERPKGSFSTLEIQRTEQGDSAMYLCASSLPGTSRGEQFFGPGTRLTVL.

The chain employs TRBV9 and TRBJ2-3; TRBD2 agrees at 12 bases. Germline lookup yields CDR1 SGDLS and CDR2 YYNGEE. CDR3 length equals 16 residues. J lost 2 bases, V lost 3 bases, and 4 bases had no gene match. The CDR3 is CASSGGLAGNTDTQYF. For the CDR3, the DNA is TGTGCCAGCAGCGGGGGACTAGCGGGCAACACAGATACGCAGTATTTT. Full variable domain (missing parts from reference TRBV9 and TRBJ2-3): DSGVTQTPKHLITATGQRVTLRCSPRSGDLSVYWYQQSLDQGLQFLIQYYNGEERAKGNILERFSAQQFPDLHSELNLSSLELGDSALYFCASSGGLAGNTDTQYFGPGTRLTVL.

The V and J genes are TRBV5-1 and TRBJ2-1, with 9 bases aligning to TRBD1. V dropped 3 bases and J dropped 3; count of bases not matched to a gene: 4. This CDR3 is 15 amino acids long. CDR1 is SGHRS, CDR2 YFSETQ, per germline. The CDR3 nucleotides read TGCGCCAGCAGCTGGGGACAGGGACGCTACAATGAGCAGTTCTTC. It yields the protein CASSWGQGRYNEQFF.

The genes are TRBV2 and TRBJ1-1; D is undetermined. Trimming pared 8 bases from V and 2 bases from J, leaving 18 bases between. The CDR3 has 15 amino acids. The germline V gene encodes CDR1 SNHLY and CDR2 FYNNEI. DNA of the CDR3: TGTGCCAGCTCAGGAAGCCCCGGATTCAACACTGAAGCTTTCTTT. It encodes CASSGSPGFNTEAFF.

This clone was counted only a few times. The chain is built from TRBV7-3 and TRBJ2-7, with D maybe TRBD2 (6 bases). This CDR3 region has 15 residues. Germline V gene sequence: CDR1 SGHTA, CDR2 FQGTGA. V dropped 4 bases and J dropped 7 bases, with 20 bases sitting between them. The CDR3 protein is CASSSGGRGTREQYF. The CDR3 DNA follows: TGTGCCAGCAGCTCGGGTGGGCGGGGAACGAGGGAGCAGTACTTC.

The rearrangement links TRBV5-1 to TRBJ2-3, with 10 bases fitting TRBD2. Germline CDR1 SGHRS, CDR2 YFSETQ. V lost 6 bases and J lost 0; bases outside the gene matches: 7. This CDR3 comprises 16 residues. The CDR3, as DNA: TGCGCCAGCAACAAAGGGACTAGCGCGAGCACAGATACGCAGTATTTT. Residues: CASNKGTSASTDTQYF.

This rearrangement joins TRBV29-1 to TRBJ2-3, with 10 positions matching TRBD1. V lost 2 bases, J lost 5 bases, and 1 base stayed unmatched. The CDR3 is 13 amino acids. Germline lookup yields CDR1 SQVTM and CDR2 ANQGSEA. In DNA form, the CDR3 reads TGCAGCGTTGAATGGGACAGGGGAGATACGCAGTATTTT. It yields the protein CSVEWDRGDTQYF.

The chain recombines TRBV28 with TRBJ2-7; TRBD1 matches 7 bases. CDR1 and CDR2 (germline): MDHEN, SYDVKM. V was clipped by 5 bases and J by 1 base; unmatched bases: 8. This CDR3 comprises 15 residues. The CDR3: CASSADRVGSYEQYF. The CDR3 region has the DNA TGTGCCAGCAGTGCCGACAGGGTGGGTTCCTACGAGCAGTACTTC.

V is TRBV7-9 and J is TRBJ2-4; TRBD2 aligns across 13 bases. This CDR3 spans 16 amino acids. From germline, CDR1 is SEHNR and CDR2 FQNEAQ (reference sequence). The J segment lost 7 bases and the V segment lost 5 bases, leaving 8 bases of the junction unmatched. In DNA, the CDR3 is TGTGCCAGCAGCCCCCAACTAGCGGGAGGGACGAACATTCAGTACTTC. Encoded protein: CASSPQLAGGTNIQYF.

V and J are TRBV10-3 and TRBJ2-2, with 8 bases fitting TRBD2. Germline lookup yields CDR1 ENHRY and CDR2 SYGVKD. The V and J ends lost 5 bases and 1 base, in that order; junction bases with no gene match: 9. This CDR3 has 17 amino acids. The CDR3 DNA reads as TGTGCCATCAGTTTCCCCCGGGGGGGGGTGAACACCGGGGAGCTGTTTTTT. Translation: CAISFPRGGVNTGELFF.

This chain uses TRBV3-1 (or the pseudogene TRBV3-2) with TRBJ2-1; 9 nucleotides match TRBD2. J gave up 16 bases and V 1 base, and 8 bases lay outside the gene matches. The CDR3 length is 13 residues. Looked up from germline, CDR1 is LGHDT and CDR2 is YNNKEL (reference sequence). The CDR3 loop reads CASSQALAGAPFF. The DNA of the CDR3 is TGTGCCAGCAGCCAAGCGTTAGCGGGAGCCCCTTTCTTC.

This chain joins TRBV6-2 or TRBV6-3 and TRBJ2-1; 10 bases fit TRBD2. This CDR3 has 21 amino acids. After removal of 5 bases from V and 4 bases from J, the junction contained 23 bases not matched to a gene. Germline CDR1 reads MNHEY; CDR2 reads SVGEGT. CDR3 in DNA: TGTGCCAGCAGTGTAACAAGAAAGGGACTAGCGTACCTTGGAGGATACAATGAGCAGTTCTTC. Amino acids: CASSVTRKGLAYLGGYNEQFF.

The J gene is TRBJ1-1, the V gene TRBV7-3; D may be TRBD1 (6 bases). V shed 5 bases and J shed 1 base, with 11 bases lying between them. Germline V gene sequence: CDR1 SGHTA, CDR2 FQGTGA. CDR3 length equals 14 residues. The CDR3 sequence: CASSKDSQNTEAFF. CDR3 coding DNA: TGTGCCAGCAGCAAGGACAGCCAGAACACTGAAGCTTTCTTT.

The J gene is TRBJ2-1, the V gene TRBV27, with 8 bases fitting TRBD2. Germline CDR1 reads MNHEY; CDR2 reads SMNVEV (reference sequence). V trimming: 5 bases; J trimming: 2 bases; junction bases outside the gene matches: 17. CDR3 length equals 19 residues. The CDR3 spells CASSLMGASGPLTYNEQFF. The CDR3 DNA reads TGTGCCAGCAGTCTGATGGGGGCTAGCGGGCCCCTCACCTACAATGAGCAGTTCTTC.

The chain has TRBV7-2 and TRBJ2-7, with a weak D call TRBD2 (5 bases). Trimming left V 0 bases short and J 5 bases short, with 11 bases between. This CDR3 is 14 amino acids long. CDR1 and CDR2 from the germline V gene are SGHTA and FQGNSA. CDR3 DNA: TGTGCCAGCAGCTTAGCCCGGGGTTTGAACGAGCAGTACTTC. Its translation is CASSLARGLNEQYF.

The CDR3 loop reads CASSTGIEAFF. The CDR3 coding sequence is TGTGCCAGTAGTACAGGGATTGAAGCTTTCTTT. The chain couples TRBV19 to TRBJ1-1, with a tentative D call TRBD1 (5 bases). This CDR3 has 11 amino acids. Trimming took 4 bases from V and 7 from J, leaving 7 bases between them. Germline lookup yields CDR1 LNHDA and CDR2 SQIVND (reference sequence). Supplemented by reference TRBV19 and TRBJ1-1, the full variable domain reads DGGITQSPKYLFRKEGQNVTLSCEQNLNHDAMYWYRQDPGQGLRLIYYSQIVNDFQKGDIAEGYSVSREKKESFPLTVTSAQKNPTAFYLCASSTGIEAFFGQGTRLTVV.

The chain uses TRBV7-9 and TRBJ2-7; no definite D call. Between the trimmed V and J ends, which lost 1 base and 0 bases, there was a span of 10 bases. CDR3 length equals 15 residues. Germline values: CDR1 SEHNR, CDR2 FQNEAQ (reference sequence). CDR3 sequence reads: CASSLGGLSSYEQYF. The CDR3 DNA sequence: TGTGCCAGCAGCTTAGGTGGTCTTAGCTCCTACGAGCAGTACTTC.

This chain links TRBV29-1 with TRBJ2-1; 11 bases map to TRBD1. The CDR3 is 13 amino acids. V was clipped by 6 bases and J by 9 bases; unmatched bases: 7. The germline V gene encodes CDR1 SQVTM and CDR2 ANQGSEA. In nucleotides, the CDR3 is TGCAGCGTGTCGGACAGGGGGCCCGGTGAGCAGTTCTTC. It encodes CSVSDRGPGEQFF.

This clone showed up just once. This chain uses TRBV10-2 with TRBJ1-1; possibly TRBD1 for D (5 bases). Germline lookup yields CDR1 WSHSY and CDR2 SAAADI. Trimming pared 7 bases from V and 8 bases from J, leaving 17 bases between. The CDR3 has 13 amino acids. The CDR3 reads CASNPGPRGEAFF. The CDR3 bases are TGCGCCAGCAACCCGGGGCCCCGGGGGGAAGCTTTCTTT.

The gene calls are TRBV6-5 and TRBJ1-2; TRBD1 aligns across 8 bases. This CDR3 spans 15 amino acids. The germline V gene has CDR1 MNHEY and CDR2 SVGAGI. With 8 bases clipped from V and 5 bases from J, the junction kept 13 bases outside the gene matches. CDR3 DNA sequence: TGTGCCAGCCGTCATAAAGGGACAGGAGATTATGGCTACACCTTC. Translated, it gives CASRHKGTGDYGYTF.

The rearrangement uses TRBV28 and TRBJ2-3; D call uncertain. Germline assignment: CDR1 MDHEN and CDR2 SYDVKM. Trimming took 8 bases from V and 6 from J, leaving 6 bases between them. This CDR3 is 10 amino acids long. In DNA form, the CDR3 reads TGTGCCAGCGCTAGGGATACGCAGTATTTT. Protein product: CASARDTQYF.